The present entry profiles one T cell receptor beta chain with its context. V was cut by 5 bases and J by 5 bases, with 18 bases left in between. The CDR3 loop spans 15 amino acids. CDR1 is MNHEY and CDR2 is SMNVEV in the germline V gene (reference sequence). The repertoire was sequenced with immunoSEQ multiplex PCR; TCRdb's copy has only in-frame clones and lacks some. The table shows about 410,000 clones, with around 90% occurring only once. This sample was taken from a study of control samples from healthy donors and cancer patients. The J gene is TRBJ2-5, the V gene TRBV27; D is uncertain. This clonotype was obtained from a man aged 35 to 55 with head and neck cancer. Material for sequencing was PBMCs. CDR3 nucleotide sequence: TGTGCCAGCAGTCCCTGGGCCTTGCAAGGGGAGACCCAGTACTTC. Amino acid sequence: CASSPWALQGETQYF.